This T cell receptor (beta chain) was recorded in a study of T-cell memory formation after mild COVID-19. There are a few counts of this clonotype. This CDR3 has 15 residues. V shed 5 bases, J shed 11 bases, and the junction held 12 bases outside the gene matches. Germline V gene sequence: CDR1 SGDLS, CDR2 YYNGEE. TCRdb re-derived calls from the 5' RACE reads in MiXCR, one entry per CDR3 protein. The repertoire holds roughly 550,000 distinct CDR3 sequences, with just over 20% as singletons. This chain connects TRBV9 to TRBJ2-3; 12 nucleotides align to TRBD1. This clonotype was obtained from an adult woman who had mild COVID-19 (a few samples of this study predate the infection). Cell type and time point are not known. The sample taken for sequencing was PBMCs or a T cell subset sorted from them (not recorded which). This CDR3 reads CASRRGQGATSGQYF. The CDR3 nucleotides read TGTGCCAGCAGACGGGGACAGGGGGCAACCTCGGGGCAGTATTTT.